This T cell receptor beta chain stems from a study of blood T cells in healthy people across ages. Overall study findings and caveats: Naive T cell percentage by flow cytometry tracked strongly with beta diversity. Higher diversity and more naive CD4+ cells were features of long-lived donors, compared to aged donors.

Peripheral blood was drawn, roughly 10 milliliters per donor. Next came a second PCR, run for about 6 to 12 cycles, which used a sample-barcoded 5' primer along with a J-beta primer mix. A template-switch adaptor that had 12 random nucleotides put a tag on each cDNA molecule. TCRdb called the 5' RACE reads again in MiXCR, with one record for every CDR3 protein. Altogether roughly 800,000 distinct CDR3 sequences are present, roughly 60% being singletons, with the ten largest covering around 20%. This CDR3 is 14 amino acids long. Trimming cost V 4 bases and J 6 bases, with 16 bases left between them. Germline assignment: CDR1 SEHNR and CDR2 FQNEAQ (reference sequence). This clonotype was observed at least ten times. What it binds is unknown.

The clonotype originates from a man aged 30 to 39 in good health. The V call is TRBV7-9, the J call TRBJ2-7; D might be TRBD1 (6 bases). Sequencing was performed on blood. The DNA for the CDR3 is TGTGCCAGCAGCTGGAGACAGGTTGGCACCGAGCAGTACTTC. Its protein product is CASSWRQVGTEQYF. The full variable domain, its missing parts supplied by reference TRBV7-9 and TRBJ2-7, is DTGVSQNPRHKITKRGQNVTFRCDPISEHNRLYWYRQTLGQGPEFLTYFQNEAQLEKSRLLSDRFSAERPKGSFSTLEIQRTEQGDSAMYLCASSWRQVGTEQYFGPGTRLTVT.